The T cell receptor (beta chain) described here comes from a study of blood T cell repertoires in COVID-19. Study-level background: The United States, Italy and Spain supplied acute and convalescent COVID-19 samples. Sources were T cells, B-cell-depleted T cells, or PBMCs; the material itself was cDNA or gDNA.

This clone was found once. In germline, CDR1 is MNHEY, CDR2 SVGAGI. Trimming cost V 6 bases and J 5 bases; bases outside gene matches: 5. This CDR3 is 14 amino acids long. Under the authors' procedure: Estimates of nucleated cell counts were drawn from the amplification of reference gene primers. Clones were sequenced by immunoSEQ multiplex PCR, and TCRdb holds only the in-frame ones, with some missing. The DNA gave D and trimming, while V, J and clone size come from that table. The sample has about 49,000 clones; around 85% are singletons. This sequence was found in a human donor in a cohort sampled during active COVID-19. The sample comprised peripheral blood. The rearrangement links TRBV6-5 to TRBJ2-2; 8 bases are shared with TRBD1. The CDR3 coding sequence is TGTGCCAGCAGAATGGACAGGGTGACCGGGGAGCTGTTTTTT. Protein: CASRMDRVTGELFF.